The 18 T cell receptor beta chains listed next were all sequenced from one sample in a study of cytomegalovirus exposure and HLA in healthy donors. The PCR was carried out with 60 Vbeta primers and 13 Jbeta primers. Here immunoSEQ multiplex PCR was the method, and the copy in TCRdb shows in-frame clones only, minus some. Its listing shows nearly 200,000 clones. The sequenced sample consisted of PBMCs. Every receptor here comes from a boy under 18 in good health and CMV-seronegative.

V is TRBV4-1 and J is TRBJ1-5; 10 bases are shared with TRBD1. Losses at the gene ends were 4 bases for V and 7 bases for J; bases not matched to a gene: 7. CDR1 is MGHRA, CDR2 YSYEKL, per germline. This CDR3 is 15 amino acids long. This chain's CDR3 is CASSPGQGVGQPQHF. In DNA, the CDR3 is TGCGCCAGCAGCCCAGGACAGGGGGTAGGGCAGCCCCAGCATTTT.

This rearrangement joins TRBV5-6 to TRBJ1-2; 9 bases align to TRBD1. This CDR3 is 13 amino acids long. Per the germline V gene, CDR1 is SGHDT and CDR2 is YYEEEE. V lost 4 bases and J lost 7; bases outside the gene matches: 5. The CDR3 bases are TGTGCCAGCAGCAGGGGACAGGGAGTTGGCTACACCTTC. It yields the protein CASSRGQGVGYTF.

V and J are TRBV4-1 and TRBJ1-5; D gene unclear. CDR1 MGHRA and CDR2 YSYEKL come from the germline V gene. V was trimmed by 4 bases and J by 5 bases, leaving 18 bases between them. This CDR3 contains 16 residues. The CDR3 reads CASSPLSAPLDQPQHF. The CDR3 DNA reads TGCGCCAGCAGCCCCCTTAGCGCCCCTCTTGATCAGCCCCAGCATTTT.

The chain carries TRBV19 and TRBJ2-7; the D gene is possibly TRBD1 (6 bases). This CDR3 spans 14 amino acids. From germline, CDR1 is LNHDA and CDR2 SQIVND (reference sequence). The ends were cut back, 1 base at V and 3 bases at J, with 10 bases in the middle. CDR3 coding DNA: TGTGCCAGTAGTATAGGGGACACCGGCTACGAGCAGTACTTC. It is translated as CASSIGDTGYEQYF. The full variable domain, in which reference TRBV19 and TRBJ2-7 provide the parts outside the CDR3, is DGGITQSPKYLFRKEGQNVTLSCEQNLNHDAMYWYRQDPGQGLRLIYYSQIVNDFQKGDIAEGYSVSREKKESFPLTVTSAQKNPTAFYLCASSIGDTGYEQYFGPGTRLTVT.

J is TRBJ2-1 and V is TRBV9; possibly TRBD1 for D (7 bases). The V and J ends lost 3 bases and 5 bases respectively, with 15 bases between them. The germline V gene has CDR1 SGDLS and CDR2 YYNGEE. The CDR3 sequence is 15 residues long. The CDR3 nucleotides read TGTGCCAGCAGCGCCCCCAGGGGGGCGGACAATGAGCAGTTCTTC. Translated, it gives CASSAPRGADNEQFF.

The chain has TRBV18 and TRBJ1-2; D unclear. The CDR3 has 16 residues. Between the trimmed V and J ends, which lost 6 bases and 5 bases, there was a span of 22 bases. CDR1 is KGHSH, CDR2 LQKENI, per germline. CDR3 sequence: CASSTLETRVFYGYTF. The CDR3 DNA reads as TGTGCCAGCTCCACCCTTGAGACTAGGGTTTTTTATGGCTACACCTTC.

The J gene is TRBJ1-4, the V gene TRBV7-9; maybe TRBD1 (5 bases). Trimming shortened V by 5 bases and J by 7 bases, and 14 bases separated the two germline ends. The CDR3 runs to 14 residues. Germline V gene sequence: CDR1 SEHNR, CDR2 FQNEAQ (reference sequence). The CDR3 loop reads CASSTTSGGEKLFF. As DNA, the CDR3 is TGTGCCAGCAGCACTACCTCGGGGGGTGAAAAACTGTTTTTT.

V is TRBV5-4 and J is TRBJ2-7, with D uncertain. The germline V and J ends were trimmed by 1 base and 1 base, with 6 bases remaining between them. CDR3 length equals 13 residues. Germline V lookup: CDR1 SGHNT, CDR2 YYREEE (reference sequence). CDR3 in amino acids: CASSLYTSYEQYF. CDR3 bases: TGTGCCAGCAGCTTGTACACATCCTACGAGCAGTACTTC.

The genes are TRBV30 and TRBJ2-7; a weak D match, TRBD1 (5 bases). This CDR3 contains 14 residues. Germline loops: CDR1 GTSNPN, CDR2 SVGIG (reference sequence). Between the trimmed V and J ends, which lost 2 bases and 0 bases, there was a span of 11 bases. The CDR3 DNA reads TGTGCCTGGAGTATAGGCAGGGACTCCTACGAGCAGTACTTC. It specifies CAWSIGRDSYEQYF. The full variable domain, in which reference TRBV30 and TRBJ2-7 provide the parts outside the CDR3, is SQTIHQWPATLVQPVGSPLSLECTVEGTSNPNLYWYRQAAGRGLQLLFYSVGIGQISSEVPQNLSASRPQDRQFILSSKKLLLSDSGFYLCAWSIGRDSYEQYFGPGTRLTVT.

This chain uses TRBV11-1 with TRBJ2-7; 7 bases match TRBD1. Trimming took 4 bases from V and 0 from J; bases not matched to a gene: 9. The CDR3 covers 16 residues. CDR1 and CDR2 (germline): SGHAT, FQDESV (reference sequence). In nucleotides, the CDR3 is TGTGCCAGCAGCTCAGACCGGGACAGCTACTCCTACGAGCAGTACTTC. Protein sequence: CASSSDRDSYSYEQYF. Looking up the rest from reference TRBV11-1 and TRBJ2-7 gives the full variable domain: EAEVAQSPRYKITEKSQAVAFWCDPISGHATLYWYRQILGQGPELLVQFQDESVVDDSQLPKDRFSAERLKGVDSTLKIQPAELGDSAMYLCASSSDRDSYSYEQYFGPGTRLTVT.

The chain recombines TRBV7-3 with TRBJ2-3, with TRBD2 matching over 8 bases. The germline V gene has CDR1 SGHTA and CDR2 FQGTGA. V was clipped by 1 base and J by 5 bases; unmatched bases: 8. This CDR3 contains 16 residues. Here the CDR3 reads CASSLNFRGGRDTQYF. CDR3 in DNA: TGTGCCAGCAGCTTAAATTTCCGGGGGGGTAGAGATACGCAGTATTTT.

The chain joins TRBV6-5 to TRBJ1-1; no clear D gene. The CDR3 runs to 12 residues. The V end was cut by 6 bases, the J end by 3 bases, with 8 bases between. Germline CDR1 reads MNHEY; CDR2 reads SVGAGI. CDR3 bases: TGTGCCAGCAGCCAGCGGGACACTGAAGCTTTCTTT. Its translation: CASSQRDTEAFF.

The chain joins TRBV9 to TRBJ2-2; 8 nucleotides agree with TRBD2. The CDR3 totals 17 residues. V trimming: 0 bases; J trimming: 7 bases; junction bases outside the gene matches: 11. The germline gives CDR1 SGDLS, CDR2 YYNGEE. CDR3 sequence (DNA): TGTGCCAGCAGCGTAGTATCAGCGGGGGACGTTGGCGGGGAGCTGTTTTTT. Translating it yields CASSVVSAGDVGGELFF.

CDR3 residues: CASSPYADRGEGYTF. The CDR3, as DNA: TGTGCCAGCAGCCCTTATGCGGACAGGGGTGAGGGCTACACCTTC. The J gene is TRBJ1-2, the V gene TRBV4-2, with 9 bases that match TRBD1. The CDR3 extends over 15 amino acids. The V and J ends lost 4 bases and 8 bases, in that order; junction bases with no gene match: 11. CDR1 and CDR2 from the germline V gene are LGHNA and YNFKEQ.

This rearrangement joins TRBV13 to TRBJ1-2, with 8 bases identical to TRBD1. This CDR3 spans 13 amino acids. The ends lost 5 bases at V and 8 bases at J; junction bases unmatched: 7. Looked up from germline, CDR1 is PRHDT and CDR2 is FYEKMQ (reference sequence). The chain's CDR3 is CASSLTGGVGYTF. Written as DNA, the CDR3 is TGTGCCAGCAGCCTAACAGGGGGAGTCGGCTACACCTTC.

The chain couples TRBV6-5 to TRBJ1-1; D is undetermined. V lost 6 bases and J 1 base, leaving 9 bases between the germline ends. Per the germline V gene, CDR1 is MNHEY and CDR2 is SVGAGI. The CDR3 is 13 residues long. CDR3: CASSAARNTEAFF. The CDR3 DNA is TGTGCCAGCAGCGCCGCTAGGAACACTGAAGCTTTCTTT.

The chain links TRBV6-1 to TRBJ1-1, with D hard to call. V was shortened by 3 bases and J by 5 bases, with 10 bases between the two germline ends. Looked up from germline, CDR1 is MNHNS and CDR2 is SASEGT. The length of the CDR3 is 13 residues. The CDR3 bases are TGTGCCAGCAGTGACAGGTCTGGAACTGAAGCTTTCTTT. It translates to CASSDRSGTEAFF.

The chain has TRBV28 and TRBJ2-1, with TRBD2 identical over 7 bases. After removal of 4 bases from V and 1 base from J, the junction contained 13 bases not matched to a gene. Germline assignment: CDR1 MDHEN and CDR2 SYDVKM. The CDR3 runs to 18 residues. CDR3 sequence: CASSSPGGGENSYNEQFF. The DNA for the CDR3 is TGTGCCAGCAGTTCCCCTGGGGGGGGTGAAAATTCCTACAATGAGCAGTTCTTC.